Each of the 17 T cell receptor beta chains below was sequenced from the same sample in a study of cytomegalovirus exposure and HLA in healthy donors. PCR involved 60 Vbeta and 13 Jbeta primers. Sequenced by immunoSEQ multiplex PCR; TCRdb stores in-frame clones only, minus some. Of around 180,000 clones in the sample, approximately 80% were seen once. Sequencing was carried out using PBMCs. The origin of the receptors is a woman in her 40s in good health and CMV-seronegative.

This CDR3 reads CASSSTSGSDNEQFF. The CDR3, as DNA: TGTGCCAGCAGCTCGACTAGCGGGAGCGACAATGAGCAGTTCTTC. The chain recombines TRBV5-4 with TRBJ2-1; 12 positions match TRBD2. Germline-derived CDR1 and CDR2 are SGHNT and YYREEE (reference sequence). The CDR3 sequence is 15 residues long. The ends lost 3 bases at V and 5 bases at J; junction bases unmatched: 3.

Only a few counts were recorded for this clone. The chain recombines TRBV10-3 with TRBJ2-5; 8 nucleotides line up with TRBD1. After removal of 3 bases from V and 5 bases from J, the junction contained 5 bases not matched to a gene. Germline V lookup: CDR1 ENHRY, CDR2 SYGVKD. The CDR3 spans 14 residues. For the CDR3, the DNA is TGTGCCATCAGTGACCACTACAGGGGGGAGACCCAGTACTTC. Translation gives CAISDHYRGETQYF.

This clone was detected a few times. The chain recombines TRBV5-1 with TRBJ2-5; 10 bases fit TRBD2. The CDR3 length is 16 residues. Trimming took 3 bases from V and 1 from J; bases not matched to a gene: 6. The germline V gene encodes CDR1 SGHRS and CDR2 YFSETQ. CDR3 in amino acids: CASSWLAGGFQETQYF. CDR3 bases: TGCGCCAGCAGCTGGTTAGCGGGAGGTTTCCAAGAGACCCAGTACTTC.

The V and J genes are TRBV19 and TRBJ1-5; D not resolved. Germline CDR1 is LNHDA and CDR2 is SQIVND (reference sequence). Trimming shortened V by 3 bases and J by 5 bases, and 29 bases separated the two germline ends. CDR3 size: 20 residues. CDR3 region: CASSISSLATPGRLDQPQHF. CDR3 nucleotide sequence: TGTGCCAGTAGTATTTCGTCACTCGCCACCCCCGGGAGACTAGATCAGCCCCAGCATTTT.

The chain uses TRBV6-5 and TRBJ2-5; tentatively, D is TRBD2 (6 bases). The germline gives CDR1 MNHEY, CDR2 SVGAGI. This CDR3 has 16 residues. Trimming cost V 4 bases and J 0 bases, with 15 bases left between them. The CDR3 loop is CASSSPAGRNQETQYF. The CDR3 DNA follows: TGTGCCAGCAGTTCCCCGGCGGGGAGAAACCAAGAGACCCAGTACTTC.

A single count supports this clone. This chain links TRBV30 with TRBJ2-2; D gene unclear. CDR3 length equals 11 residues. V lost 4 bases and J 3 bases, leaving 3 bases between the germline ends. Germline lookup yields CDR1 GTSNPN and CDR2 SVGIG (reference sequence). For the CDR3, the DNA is TGTGCCTGGACTGACACCGGGGAGCTGTTTTTT. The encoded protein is CAWTDTGELFF.

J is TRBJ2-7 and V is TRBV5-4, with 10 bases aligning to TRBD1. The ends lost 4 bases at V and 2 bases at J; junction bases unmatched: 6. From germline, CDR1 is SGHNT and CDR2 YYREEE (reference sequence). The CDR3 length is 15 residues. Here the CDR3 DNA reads TGTGCCAGCAGCCTCGGGACAGGGGATACCTACGAGCAGTACTTC. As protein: CASSLGTGDTYEQYF.

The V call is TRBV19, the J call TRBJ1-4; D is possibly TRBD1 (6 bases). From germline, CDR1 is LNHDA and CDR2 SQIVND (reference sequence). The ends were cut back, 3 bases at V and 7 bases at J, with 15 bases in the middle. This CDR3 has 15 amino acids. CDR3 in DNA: TGTGCCAGTAGTATCGGTGGGGGGGCCGGTGAAAAACTGTTTTTT. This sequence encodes CASSIGGGAGEKLFF.

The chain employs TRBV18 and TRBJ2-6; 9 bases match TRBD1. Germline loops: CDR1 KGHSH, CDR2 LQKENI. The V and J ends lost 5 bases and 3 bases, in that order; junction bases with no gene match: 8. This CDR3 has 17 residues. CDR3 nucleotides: TGTGCCAGCTCATCCCGGGACAGGGTTATTGGGGCCAACGTCCTGACTTTC. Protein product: CASSSRDRVIGANVLTF.

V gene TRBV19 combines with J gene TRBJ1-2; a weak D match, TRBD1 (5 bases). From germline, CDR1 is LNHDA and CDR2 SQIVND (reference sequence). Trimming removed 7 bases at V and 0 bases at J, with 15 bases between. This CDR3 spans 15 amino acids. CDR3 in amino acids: CASTQDRVTNYGYTF. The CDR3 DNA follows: TGTGCCAGTACACAGGACCGCGTAACTAACTATGGCTACACCTTC.

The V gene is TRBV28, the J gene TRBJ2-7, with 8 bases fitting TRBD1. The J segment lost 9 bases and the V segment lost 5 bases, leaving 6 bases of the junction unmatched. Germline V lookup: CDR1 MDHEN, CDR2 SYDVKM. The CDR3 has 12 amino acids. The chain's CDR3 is CASSLGQGGQYF. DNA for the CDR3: TGTGCCAGCAGTCTAGGACAGGGAGGGCAGTACTTC.

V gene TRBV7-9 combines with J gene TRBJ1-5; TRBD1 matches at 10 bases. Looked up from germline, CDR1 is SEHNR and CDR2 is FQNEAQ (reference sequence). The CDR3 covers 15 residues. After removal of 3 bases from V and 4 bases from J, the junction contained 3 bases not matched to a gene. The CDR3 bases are TGTGCCAGCAGCTTTGGGACAGGGGTGAATCAGCCCCAGCATTTT. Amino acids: CASSFGTGVNQPQHF.

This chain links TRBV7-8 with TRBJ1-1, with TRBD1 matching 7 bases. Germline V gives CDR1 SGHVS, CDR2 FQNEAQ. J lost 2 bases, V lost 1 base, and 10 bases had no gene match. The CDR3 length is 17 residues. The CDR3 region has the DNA TGTGCCAGCAGCTTAGTTGGGGACAGACTGCTAAACACTGAAGCTTTCTTT. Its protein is CASSLVGDRLLNTEAFF.

The CDR3 DNA reads as TGCGCCAGCAGCTCCCGCTCGGGGGGTACAGGCTACACCTTC. Translation: CASSSRSGGTGYTF. The chain is built from TRBV5-1 and TRBJ1-2; TRBD1 is a possible D gene (5 bases). The CDR3 is made up of 14 amino acids. The V end was cut by 3 bases, the J end by 8 bases, with 17 bases between. Germline V gives CDR1 SGHRS, CDR2 YFSETQ.

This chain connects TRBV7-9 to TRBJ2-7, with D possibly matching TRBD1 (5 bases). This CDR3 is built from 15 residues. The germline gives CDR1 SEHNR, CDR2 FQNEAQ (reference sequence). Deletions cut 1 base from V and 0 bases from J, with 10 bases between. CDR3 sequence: CASSLDPQGSYEQYF. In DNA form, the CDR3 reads TGTGCCAGCAGCTTAGATCCCCAGGGCTCCTACGAGCAGTACTTC. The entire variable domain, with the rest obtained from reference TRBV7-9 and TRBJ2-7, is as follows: DTGVSQNPRHKITKRGQNVTFRCDPISEHNRLYWYRQTLGQGPEFLTYFQNEAQLEKSRLLSDRFSAERPKGSFSTLEIQRTEQGDSAMYLCASSLDPQGSYEQYFGPGTRLTVT.

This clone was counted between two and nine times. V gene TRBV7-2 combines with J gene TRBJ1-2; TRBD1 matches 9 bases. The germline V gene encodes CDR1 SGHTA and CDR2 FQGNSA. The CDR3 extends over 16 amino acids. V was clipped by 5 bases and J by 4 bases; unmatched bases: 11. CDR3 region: CASSRDWGQGGYGYTF. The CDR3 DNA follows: TGTGCCAGCAGCCGAGATTGGGGACAGGGAGGCTATGGCTACACCTTC.

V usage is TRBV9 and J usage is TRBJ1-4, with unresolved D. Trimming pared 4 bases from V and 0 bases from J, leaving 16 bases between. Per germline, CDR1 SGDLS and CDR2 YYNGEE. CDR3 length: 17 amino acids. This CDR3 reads CASSSGRGVATNEKLFF. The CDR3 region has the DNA TGTGCCAGCAGCTCGGGGAGAGGAGTTGCAACTAATGAAAAACTGTTTTTT.